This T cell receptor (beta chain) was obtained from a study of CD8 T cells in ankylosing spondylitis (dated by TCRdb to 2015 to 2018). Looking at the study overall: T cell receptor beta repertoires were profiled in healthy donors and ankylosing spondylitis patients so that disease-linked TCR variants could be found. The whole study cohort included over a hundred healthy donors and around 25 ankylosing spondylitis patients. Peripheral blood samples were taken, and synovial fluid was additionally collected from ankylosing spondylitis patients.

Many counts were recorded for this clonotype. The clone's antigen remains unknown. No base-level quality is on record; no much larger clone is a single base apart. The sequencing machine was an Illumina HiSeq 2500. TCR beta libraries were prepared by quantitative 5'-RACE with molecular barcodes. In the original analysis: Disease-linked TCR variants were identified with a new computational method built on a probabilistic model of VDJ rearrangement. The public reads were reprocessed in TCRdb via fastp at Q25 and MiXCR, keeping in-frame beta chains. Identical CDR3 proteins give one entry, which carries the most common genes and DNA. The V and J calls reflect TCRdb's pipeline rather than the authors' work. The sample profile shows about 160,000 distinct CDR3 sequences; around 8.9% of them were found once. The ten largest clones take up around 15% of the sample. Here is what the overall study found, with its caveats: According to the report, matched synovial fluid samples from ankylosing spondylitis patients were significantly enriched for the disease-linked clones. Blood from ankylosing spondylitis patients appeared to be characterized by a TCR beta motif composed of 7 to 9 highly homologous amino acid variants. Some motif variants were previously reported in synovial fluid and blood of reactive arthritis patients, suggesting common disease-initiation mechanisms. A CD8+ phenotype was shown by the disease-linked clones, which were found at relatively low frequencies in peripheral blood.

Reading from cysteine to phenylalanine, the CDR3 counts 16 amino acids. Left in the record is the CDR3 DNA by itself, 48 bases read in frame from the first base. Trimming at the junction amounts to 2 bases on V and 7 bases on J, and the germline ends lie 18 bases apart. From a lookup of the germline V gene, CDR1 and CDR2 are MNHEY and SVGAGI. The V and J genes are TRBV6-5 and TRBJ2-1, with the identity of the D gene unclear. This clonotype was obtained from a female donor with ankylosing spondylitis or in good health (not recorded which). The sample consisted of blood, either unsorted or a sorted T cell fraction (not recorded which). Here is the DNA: TGTGCCAGCAGTTACCCCTTGGGCCCCATGGGGAATGAGCAGTTCTTC. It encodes CASSYPLGPMGNEQFF.